Sequencing of this TCR beta chain was carried out in a study of cytomegalovirus exposure and HLA in healthy donors. Germline V CDR1 and CDR2: SQVTM, ANQGSEA. V trimming: 7 bases; J trimming: 4 bases; junction bases outside the gene matches: 5. There are 13 residues in the CDR3. It was with 60 Vbeta and 13 Jbeta primers that the PCR ran. Sequencing was performed with immunoSEQ multiplex PCR; in TCRdb, only in-frame clones are kept and a portion is missing. The data show 95,000 to 150,000 clones, 65% to 90% seen once. The genes are TRBV29-1 and TRBJ2-3, with 10 bases fitting TRBD2. The TCR originated in a man aged 25-45 years in good health and CMV-seronegative. The sequencing sample was made of PBMCs. Written as DNA, the CDR3 is TGCAGCGGTACTAGCGGGGAGGCAGATACGCAGTATTTT. Encoded protein: CSGTSGEADTQYF.